What follows are 7 T cell receptor beta chains derived from one specimen sequenced in a study of beta chain features in type 1 diabetes. The study's findings and limits: Type 1 diabetes patients had moderately but significantly shorter TCRB CDR3s in all four CD4+ subsets.

The sequenced template was cDNA made from the entire isolated RNA. The repertoire was sequenced with immunoSEQ multiplex PCR; TCRdb's copy has only in-frame clones and lacks some. Found here are 350,000 to 450,000 clones, approximately 12% of them singletons; the top ten hold approximately 0.01%. Their specific antigens are unknown. Sequences were obtained from naive CD4+ T cells from blood. These receptors all come from a woman younger than 35 with type 1 diabetes.

The chain employs TRBV2 and TRBJ2-3; a possible D gene is TRBD1 (5 bases). The germline V and J ends were trimmed by 6 bases and 3 bases, with 7 bases remaining between them. The CDR3 runs 12 residues. CDR1 is SNHLY and CDR2 is FYNNEI in the germline V gene. The CDR3 DNA is TGTGCCAGCAGCTCAGGGACAGATACGCAGTATTTT. Translated, it gives CASSSGTDTQYF.

The chain is built from TRBV2 and TRBJ1-2; TRBD1 matches at 9 bases. This CDR3 contains 15 residues. Losses at the gene ends were 5 bases for V and 7 bases for J; bases not matched to a gene: 11. CDR1 is SNHLY, CDR2 FYNNEI, per germline. For the CDR3, the DNA is TGTGCCAGCAGTCGCTCCGGGACAGGGAGTTCTGGCTACACCTTC. Residues: CASSRSGTGSSGYTF.

This clone has only a few counts. Its ends do not fully match the called genes, so a read error is possible. The chain has TRBV28 and TRBJ2-1; 7 positions agree with TRBD2. Germline CDR1 is MDHEN and CDR2 is SYDVKM. The CDR3 is 12 amino acids. The CDR3 DNA follows: TGTGCCAGCACCCCGGGTACGGGAGGCCGGGTCTTC. Translating it yields CASTPGTGGRVF.

This clone appeared a few times. V usage is TRBV28 and J usage is TRBJ2-2; TRBD1 aligns across 7 bases. Germline V lookup: CDR1 MDHEN, CDR2 SYDVKM. The CDR3 loop spans 16 amino acids. Germline trimming cut 6 bases from V and 5 bases from J; bases unmatched to any gene: 12. CDR3 bases: TGTGCCAGCAGACGCCTCGGACAGGCCTCTACCGGGGAGCTGTTTTTT. Translated: CASRRLGQASTGELFF.

This clone was counted only a few times. The chain uses TRBV6-5 and TRBJ2-7, with D perhaps TRBD1 (6 bases). V lost 0 bases, J lost 3 bases, and 9 bases lay in between. Per germline, CDR1 MNHEY and CDR2 SVGAGI. The CDR3 runs to 14 residues. CDR3 in DNA: TGTGCCAGCAGTTACTCGAGGGGGTTCTACGAGCAGTACTTC. Translation: CASSYSRGFYEQYF.

The rearrangement links TRBV4-3 to TRBJ2-3; D not resolved. Trimming pared 4 bases from V and 1 base from J, leaving 6 bases between. In germline, CDR1 is LGHNA, CDR2 YSLEER. This CDR3 has 13 amino acids. The CDR3, as DNA: TGCGCCAGCAGCCCTCGGGGCACAGATACGCAGTATTTT. This encodes CASSPRGTDTQYF.

This chain links TRBV6-1 with TRBJ1-5; TRBD1 might be the D (6 bases). Trimming pared 4 bases from V and 4 bases from J, leaving 8 bases between. Germline CDR1 is MNHNS and CDR2 is SASEGT. The CDR3 runs 13 residues. The CDR3 protein is CASSGRGNQPQHF. CDR3 coding DNA: TGTGCCAGCAGTGGAAGGGGGAATCAGCCCCAGCATTTT.